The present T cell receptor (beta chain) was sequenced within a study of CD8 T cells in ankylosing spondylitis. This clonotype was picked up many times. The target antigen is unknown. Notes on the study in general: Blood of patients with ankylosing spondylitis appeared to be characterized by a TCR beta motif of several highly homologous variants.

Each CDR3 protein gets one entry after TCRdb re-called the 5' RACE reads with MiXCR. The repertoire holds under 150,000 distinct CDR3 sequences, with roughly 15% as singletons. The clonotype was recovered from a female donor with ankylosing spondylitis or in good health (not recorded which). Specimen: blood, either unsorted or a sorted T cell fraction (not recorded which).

The CDR3 here is CATRDRRNIQYF. The CDR3 DNA follows: TGTGCCACCCGGGACAGGAGGAACATTCAGTACTTC. V gene TRBV6-5 combines with J gene TRBJ2-4; 8 nucleotides match TRBD1. Per germline, CDR1 MNHEY and CDR2 SVGAGI. The CDR3 spans 12 residues. The junction had 6 bases not matched to a gene; V was cut back by 10 bases and J by 7 bases.